The present entry profiles one TCR beta chain with its context. The source of the sample is a study of T cells after somatic rescue of genetic block. Per the germline V gene, CDR1 is MGHRA and CDR2 is YSYEKL. With V trimmed by 4 bases and J by 0 bases, 4 bases remained unmatched. The CDR3 loop spans 18 amino acids. Clones were sequenced by immunoSEQ multiplex PCR, and TCRdb holds only the in-frame ones, with some missing. The table has about 67,000 clones, around 90% seen once. The clonotype was recovered from a man in his forties. The specimen sequenced was peripheral blood mononuclear cells (PBMCs). V gene TRBV4-1 combines with J gene TRBJ2-4; 15 bases line up with TRBD2. CDR3 region: CASSPGLAGGEAKNIQYF. The CDR3 coding sequence is TGCGCCAGCAGCCCGGGACTAGCGGGGGGCGAAGCCAAAAACATTCAGTACTTC.